This T cell receptor beta chain is drawn from a study of cytomegalovirus exposure and HLA in healthy donors. Study-level points and caveats: TCR sequences were mostly rare, though some public TCRs occurred in many donors. Roughly uniform sequencing depth across donors was assumed, possibly incorrectly.

These donors, healthy bone marrow donors, were studied. Vbeta (60) and Jbeta (13) primers were used in the PCR. Method: immunoSEQ multiplex PCR; TCRdb's copy keeps in-frame clones and lacks some. The profile shows about 67,000 clones, 55% to 80% of them singletons. The CDR3 spans 14 residues. The V gene's germline CDR1 is SGHRS and CDR2 YFSETQ. Worth noting for this clone: Its antigen remains unidentified.

The sequence was collected from a woman aged 25 to 39 in good health and CMV-seronegative. The sample comprised PBMCs. The chain joins TRBV5-1 to TRBJ2-5; TRBD1 is a possible D gene (5 bases). The J call may be wrong; the DNA end is better matched by TRBJ2-7. The CDR3 loop reads CASNNGRADYEQYF. The CDR3 coding sequence is TGCGCCAGCAACAACGGCAGGGCGGACTACGAGCAGTACTTC.